This TCR beta chain emerged from a study of blood T cell repertoires in COVID-19. Study-wide context: COVID-19 samples from acute and convalescent phases originated in the United States, Italy and Spain. In each case, the material was cDNA or gDNA derived from T cells, B-cell-depleted T cells, or PBMCs.

Original handling: Nucleated cell number was recorded as an estimate derived from reference gene primer amplification. The table came from immunoSEQ multiplex PCR; TCRdb's copy has only in-frame clones and leaves some out. Clone size and V and J calls were adopted from that table, with D and trimming inferred from the DNA. The table records roughly 280,000 clones, more than 85% of them present only once. Patients at the Seattle site were enrolled during active infection and followed longitudinally. Unmatched junction bases numbered 14, after V lost 5 bases and J lost 4 bases. The germline CDR1 and CDR2 sequences are SGHTA and FQGTGA. CDR3 size: 18 residues.

Sequenced sample: peripheral blood. V is TRBV7-3 and J is TRBJ2-3, with 11 positions matching TRBD2. The clonotype comes from a woman in her sixties or seventies with COVID-19, enrolled during active disease. The CDR3 bases are TGTGCCAGCAGCCACTCGGGGCGGGGTAGCGGGAGGGCAGATACGCAGTATTTT. Amino acids: CASSHSGRGSGRADTQYF.